Given below is one TCR beta chain in context. The CDR3 runs to 13 residues. Germline-derived CDR1 and CDR2 are SNHLY and FYNNEI. V lost 9 bases and J lost 4; bases outside the gene matches: 8. The data derive from a study of blood T cell repertoires in COVID-19. As originally analysed: Counts of nucleated cells, estimated from reference gene primer amplification, were obtained. Measured with immunoSEQ multiplex PCR; TCRdb has only the in-frame clones, and not every one. That table furnishes V, J and clone size, whereas the DNA furnished D and trimming. This repertoire shows under 130,000 clones, 75% to 90% found once; its top ten account for approximately 12%.

This clonotype was obtained from a human donor in a cohort sampled during active COVID-19. This chain links TRBV2 with TRBJ2-7, with 8 bases lining up with TRBD1. The specimen was peripheral blood. The CDR3 region is CASPGQGKYEQYF. In DNA form, the CDR3 reads TGTGCCAGTCCCGGACAGGGTAAATACGAGCAGTACTTC.